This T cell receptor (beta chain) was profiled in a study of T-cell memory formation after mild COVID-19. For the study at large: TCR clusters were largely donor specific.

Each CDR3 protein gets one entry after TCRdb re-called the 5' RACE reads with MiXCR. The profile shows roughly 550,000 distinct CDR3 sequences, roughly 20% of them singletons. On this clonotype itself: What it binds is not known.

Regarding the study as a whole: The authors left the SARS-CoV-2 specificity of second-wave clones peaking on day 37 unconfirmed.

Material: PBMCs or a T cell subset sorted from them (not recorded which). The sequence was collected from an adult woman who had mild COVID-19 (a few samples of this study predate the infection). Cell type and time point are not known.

CDR3: CASRAGQTNTEAFF. The CDR3 DNA reads TGTGCCAGCAGAGCGGGACAGACGAACACTGAAGCTTTCTTT. V gene TRBV6-1 combines with J gene TRBJ1-1; TRBD1 matches at 7 bases. The CDR3 is 14 amino acids. With V trimmed by 6 bases and J by 1 base, 5 bases remained unmatched. Germline CDR1 reads MNHNS; CDR2 reads SASEGT.